This T cell receptor (beta chain) comes out of a study of cytomegalovirus exposure and HLA in healthy donors. A note on this clone: Its cognate antigen is unknown.

This CDR3 has 16 amino acids. CDR1 and CDR2 (germline): MNHEY, SMNVEV (reference sequence). Trimming removed 0 bases from V and 4 bases from J; junction bases left unmatched: 4. Use of 60 Vbeta and 13 Jbeta primers characterized the PCR. The repertoire was sequenced with immunoSEQ multiplex PCR; TCRdb's copy has only in-frame clones and lacks some. The data show fewer than 150,000 clones, approximately 80% seen once. General study findings and limits: CMV serostatus was the sole immune exposure data available. Most TCR sequences were uncommon, yet certain public TCRs appeared in many donors. A later examination showed that TCR association rates differed by HLA locus, with DRB1 most and HLA-C fewest.

What was sequenced was PBMCs. This chain joins TRBV27 and TRBJ1-5, with 9 bases matching TRBD1. This clonotype originated in a man younger than 45 in good health and CMV-seronegative. This CDR3 reads CASSLSGQGRNQPQHF. CDR3 DNA sequence: TGTGCCAGCAGTTTATCGGGACAGGGCCGGAATCAGCCCCAGCATTTT.